The next 24 T cell receptor beta chains were all read from a single sample in a study of control samples from healthy donors and cancer patients. The data were produced by immunoSEQ multiplex PCR, yet TCRdb's version contains in-frame clones alone and is incomplete. The sample has 70,000 to 100,000 clones, roughly 89% seen once; the top ten hold about 2%. Sequencing used PBMCs. The receptors stem from a woman in her sixties with head and neck cancer.

This chain connects TRBV5-4 to TRBJ2-2; TRBD2 is a possible D gene (5 bases). CDR3 length equals 17 residues. The germline V gene encodes CDR1 SGHNT and CDR2 YYREEE (reference sequence). V lost 0 bases and J lost 2, with 14 bases in between. The CDR3 region is CASSLGGLAGNTGELFF. DNA for the CDR3: TGTGCCAGCAGCTTGGGGGGTCTAGCCGGAAACACCGGGGAGCTGTTTTTT.

In its sample, this clone was seen once. The chain employs TRBV29-1 and TRBJ2-4; maybe TRBD2 (5 bases). This CDR3 comprises 13 residues. CDR1 is SQVTM, CDR2 ANQGSEA, per germline. The germline V and J ends were trimmed by 4 bases and 1 base, with 8 bases remaining between them. The CDR3 protein is CSVVGVAKNIQYF. DNA of the CDR3: TGCAGCGTTGTCGGGGTGGCCAAAAACATTCAGTACTTC.

This chain joins TRBV2 and TRBJ1-5; D not certain. From germline, CDR1 is SNHLY and CDR2 FYNNEI. Trimming removed 3 bases from V and 2 bases from J, with 8 bases in between. This CDR3 has 14 amino acids. The CDR3 loop reads CASSEGARNQPQHF. The CDR3 nucleotides read TGTGCCAGCAGTGAGGGTGCCCGCAATCAGCCCCAGCATTTT.

This chain links TRBV5-4 with TRBJ2-1; D ambiguous. The CDR3 runs 17 residues. Trimming took off 4 bases at V and 5 bases at J, with 22 bases between the two ends. Germline V lookup: CDR1 SGHNT, CDR2 YYREEE (reference sequence). CDR3 in amino acids: CASSPAQWVTQDNEQFF. The CDR3 bases are TGTGCCAGCAGCCCCGCACAGTGGGTCACCCAAGACAATGAGCAGTTCTTC.

CDR3 protein: CASNQARDSEAFF. For the CDR3, the DNA is TGTGCCAGCAACCAAGCAAGGGACTCTGAAGCTTTCTTT. This chain links TRBV12-3 or TRBV12-4 with TRBJ1-1; TRBD1 is a possible D gene (5 bases). CDR3 length: 13 amino acids. Trimming cost V 7 bases and J 6 bases, with 15 bases left between them.

This clone was recorded once. The chain is built from TRBV2 and TRBJ2-1, with D uncertain. The V gene's germline CDR1 is SNHLY and CDR2 FYNNEI. Trimming cost V 3 bases and J 0 bases, with 6 bases left between them. The CDR3 consists of 14 residues. The CDR3 loop is CASSEARSYNEQFF. CDR3 in DNA: TGTGCCAGCAGTGAGGCACGCTCCTACAATGAGCAGTTCTTC.

The chain couples TRBV7-9 to TRBJ2-1, with 12 bases matching TRBD2. The CDR3 spans 15 residues. Unmatched junction bases numbered 5, after V lost 3 bases and J lost 8 bases. CDR1 and CDR2 from the germline V gene are SEHNR and FQNEAQ (reference sequence). CDR3 nucleotide sequence: TGTGCCAGCAGCTTTGGACTAGCGGGACTCGATGAGCAGTTCTTC. Translating gives CASSFGLAGLDEQFF.

Only one count was recorded for this clone. V is TRBV21-1 and J is TRBJ1-5. TRBV21-1 is an annotated pseudogene. This CDR3 is built from 15 residues. CDR3 bases: TGTGCCAGCAGCAAAGTAGGGCTGAGTTCCCTGCCCCAGCATTTT. This sequence encodes CASSKVGLSSLPQHF.

This clone came up a few times. The gene calls are TRBV28 and TRBJ1-4; 9 bases map to TRBD1. This CDR3 has 14 amino acids. Germline CDR1 reads MDHEN; CDR2 reads SYDVKM. Losses at the gene ends were 6 bases for V and 6 bases for J; bases not matched to a gene: 5. The CDR3 sequence: CASSTGTGYEKLFF. CDR3 DNA: TGTGCCAGCAGCACCGGGACAGGGTATGAAAAACTGTTTTTT.

J is TRBJ2-7 and V is TRBV7-9, with 10 bases that match TRBD2. V dropped 5 bases and J dropped 6; count of bases not matched to a gene: 10. Germline V CDR1 and CDR2: SEHNR, FQNEAQ (reference sequence). The CDR3 extends over 15 amino acids. Here the CDR3 reads CASSTSGRAIVEQYF. The CDR3 region has the DNA TGTGCCAGCAGCACCAGCGGGAGGGCCATAGTCGAGCAGTACTTC.

The chain combines TRBV24-1 with TRBJ1-4; 8 bases are shared with TRBD1. The junction had 13 bases not matched to a gene; V was cut back by 9 bases and J by 8 bases. Looked up from germline, CDR1 is KGHDR and CDR2 is SFDVKD. The CDR3 is 15 residues long. The CDR3 spells CATGKLDRGEEKLFF. Here the CDR3 DNA reads TGTGCCACCGGAAAACTCGACAGGGGAGAAGAAAAACTGTTTTTT.

V usage is TRBV11-2 and J usage is TRBJ2-1; D unclear. This CDR3 has 15 residues. From germline, CDR1 is SGHAT and CDR2 FQNNGV. Trimming left V 2 bases short and J 0 bases short, with 8 bases between. The CDR3 spells CASSLLRDSYNEQFF. CDR3 coding DNA: TGTGCCAGCAGCTTACTCAGAGACTCCTACAATGAGCAGTTCTTC.

J is TRBJ2-7 and V is TRBV5-1; D is possibly TRBD1 or TRBD2 (6 bases each). There are 15 residues in the CDR3. V gave up 0 bases and J gave up 2 bases, with 12 bases separating them. The V gene's germline CDR1 is SGHRS and CDR2 YFSETQ. The CDR3 sequence is CASSLAIGGPYEQYF. CDR3 nucleotide sequence: TGCGCCAGCAGCTTGGCCATTGGGGGGCCCTACGAGCAGTACTTC.

The rearrangement links TRBV6-5 to TRBJ2-7, with D tentatively TRBD2 (5 bases). Trimming took off 7 bases at V and 1 base at J, with 17 bases between the two ends. CDR1 is MNHEY, CDR2 SVGAGI, per germline. This CDR3 region has 15 residues. CDR3 sequence reads: CASTPYEGRSYEQYF. CDR3 sequence (DNA): TGTGCCAGCACCCCATACGAGGGCCGATCCTACGAGCAGTACTTC.

V gene TRBV29-1 combines with J gene TRBJ1-1, with D perhaps matching TRBD1 (6 bases). Looked up from germline, CDR1 is SQVTM and CDR2 is ANQGSEA. Trimming cost V 7 bases and J 0 bases, with 15 bases left between them. This CDR3 region has 14 residues. The CDR3 bases are TGCAGCGCGCGCTTGGGGGCTATGAACACTGAAGCTTTCTTT. Protein: CSARLGAMNTEAFF.

This chain uses TRBV6-5 with TRBJ2-7, with D possibly TRBD1 on 6 matching bases. Germline V CDR1 and CDR2: MNHEY, SVGAGI. This CDR3 has 14 residues. Trimming removed 5 bases at V and 4 bases at J, with 15 bases between. In nucleotides, the CDR3 is TGTGCCAGCAGTACCACGGGACAAGTATACGAGCAGTACTTC. Its protein is CASSTTGQVYEQYF.

The J gene is TRBJ2-3, the V gene TRBV2, with TRBD2 as a possible D gene (6 bases). The V gene lost 2 bases and the J gene lost 4 bases, with 13 bases spanning the gap. Germline assignment: CDR1 SNHLY and CDR2 FYNNEI. CDR3 length: 15 amino acids. Here the CDR3 reads CASSERSGRSDTQYF. The CDR3 DNA reads TGTGCCAGCAGTGAAAGGTCAGGGAGGTCAGATACGCAGTATTTT.

This rearrangement joins TRBV5-1 to TRBJ2-5; D is perhaps TRBD1 (5 bases). The CDR3 contains 14 residues. CDR1 and CDR2 (germline): SGHRS, YFSETQ. Between the trimmed V and J ends, which lost 4 bases and 2 bases, there was a span of 12 bases. CDR3 in amino acids: CASSPRQYQETQYF. The CDR3 coding sequence is TGCGCCAGCAGCCCCCGACAGTATCAAGAGACCCAGTACTTC.

This clone was seen a handful of times. The chain joins TRBV11-2 to TRBJ1-5; maybe TRBD1 (6 bases). This CDR3 spans 13 amino acids. CDR1 is SGHAT and CDR2 is FQNNGV in the germline V gene. The V end lost 5 bases, the J end lost 7 bases, and 12 bases lay between the germline ends. CDR3 residues: CASSLTRGQPQHF. For the CDR3, the DNA is TGTGCCAGCAGCCTCACCAGGGGACAGCCCCAGCATTTT. The variable domain in full, completed from reference TRBV11-2 and TRBJ1-5, reads EAGVAQSPRYKIIEKRQSVAFWCNPISGHATLYWYQQILGQGPKLLIQFQNNGVVDDSQLPKDRFSAERLKGVDSTLKIQPAKLEDSAVYLCASSLTRGQPQHFGDGTRLSIL.

This clone was counted only a few times. This chain links TRBV7-2 with TRBJ1-5, with D possibly matching TRBD1 (6 bases). Germline V CDR1 and CDR2: SGHTA, FQGNSA. Trimming cost V 4 bases and J 2 bases, with 6 bases left between them. The CDR3 is 13 amino acids. CDR3: CASSSGGNQPQHF. CDR3 DNA: TGTGCCAGCAGCTCAGGGGGCAATCAGCCCCAGCATTTT.

This clone appeared a few times. The chain combines TRBV6-2 or TRBV6-3 with TRBJ2-3, with D unclear. Germline V gives CDR1 MNHEY, CDR2 SVGEGT. The CDR3 has 15 amino acids. The V end was cut by 1 base, the J end by 3 bases, with 11 bases between. CDR3 nucleotides: TGTGCCAGCAGTTACTTGCCGGTTCGAACAGATACGCAGTATTTT. Amino acid sequence: CASSYLPVRTDTQYF.

The chain has TRBV3-1 (or the pseudogene TRBV3-2) and TRBJ2-7; 7 nucleotides align to TRBD2. After removal of 6 bases from V and 0 bases from J, the junction contained 14 bases not matched to a gene. Looked up from germline, CDR1 is LGHDT and CDR2 is YNNKEL (reference sequence). The CDR3 runs 17 residues. Here the CDR3 reads CASSPSVVGGSSYEQYF. The CDR3, as DNA: TGTGCCAGCAGTCCCTCAGTGGTGGGGGGGAGCTCCTACGAGCAGTACTTC.

This clone was counted between two and nine times. The chain recombines TRBV5-4 with TRBJ2-7, with 7 bases identical to TRBD1. J was trimmed by 3 bases and V by 4 bases; bases with no gene match: 7. The CDR3 extends over 14 amino acids. Germline V gene lookup returns CDR1 SGHNT and CDR2 YYREEE (reference sequence). The CDR3 nucleotides read TGTGCCAGCAGCCCCCCGGGACAGATCTACGAGCAGTACTTC. Its protein product is CASSPPGQIYEQYF. Filled out from reference TRBV5-4 and TRBJ2-7, the complete variable domain reads ETGVTQSPTHLIKTRGQQVTLRCSSQSGHNTVSWYQQALGQGPQFIFQYYREEENGRGNFPPRFSGLQFPNYSSELNVNALELDDSALYLCASSPPGQIYEQYFGPGTRLTVT.

The rearrangement joins TRBV5-6 to TRBJ2-7; D not resolved. The V gene's germline CDR1 is SGHDT and CDR2 YYEEEE. The CDR3 runs to 14 residues. The ends were cut back, 3 bases at V and 12 bases at J, with 22 bases in the middle. The CDR3 here is CASSSPDPPRTPYF. CDR3 nucleotide sequence: TGTGCCAGCAGCTCCCCGGATCCCCCGAGGACCCCGTACTTC.